The present T cell receptor beta chain was sequenced within a study of chemoradiotherapy in HPV16-positive cancers. The study, taken as a whole, reports: Candidate HPV-specific clones and E7-related TCR motifs grew in tumor during treatment.

Comment on this clone: Its antigen is currently unknown.

Sequencing was performed with immunoSEQ multiplex PCR; in TCRdb, only in-frame clones are kept and a portion is missing. The sample consists of more than 7,000 clones, approximately 80% of them appearing once. The CDR3 is 14 amino acids. The V end lost 5 bases, the J end lost 0 bases, and 8 bases lay between the germline ends. Germline V gene data show CDR1 as SGDLS and CDR2 as YYNGEE. Specimen: tumor tissue, collected from a patient who underwent chemoradiotherapy. V and J are TRBV9 and TRBJ2-2; D is unresolved. The receptor's source is a human donor with HPV-associated anogenital cancer. The CDR3: CASRQFANTGELFF. Here the CDR3 DNA reads TGTGCCAGCAGACAGTTCGCGAACACCGGGGAGCTGTTTTTT.